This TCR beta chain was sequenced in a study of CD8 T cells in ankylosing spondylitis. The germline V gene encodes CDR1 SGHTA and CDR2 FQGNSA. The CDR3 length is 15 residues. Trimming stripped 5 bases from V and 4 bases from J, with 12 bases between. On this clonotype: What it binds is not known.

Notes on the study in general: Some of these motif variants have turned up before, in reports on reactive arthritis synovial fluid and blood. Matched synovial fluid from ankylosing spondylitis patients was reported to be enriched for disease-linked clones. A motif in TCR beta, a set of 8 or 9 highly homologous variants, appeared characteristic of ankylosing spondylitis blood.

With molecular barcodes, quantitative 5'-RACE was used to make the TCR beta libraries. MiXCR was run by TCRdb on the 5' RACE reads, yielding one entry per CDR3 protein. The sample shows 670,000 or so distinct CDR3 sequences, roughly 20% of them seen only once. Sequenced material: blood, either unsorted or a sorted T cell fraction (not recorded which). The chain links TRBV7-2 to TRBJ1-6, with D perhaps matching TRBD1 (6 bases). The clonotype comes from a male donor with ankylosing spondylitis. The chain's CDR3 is CASSLWTDYNSPLHF. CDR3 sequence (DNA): TGTGCCAGCAGCCTTTGGACAGATTATAATTCACCCCTCCACTTT.